The clone carrying this T cell receptor (beta chain) was recorded many times. The length of the CDR3 is 11 residues. V lost 7 bases to trimming and J lost 5 bases, with 11 bases between them. Looked up from germline, CDR1 is SQVTM and CDR2 is ANQGSEA. The sample belongs to a study of T cell repertoires in cytomegalovirus infection. TCRdb re-called the reads through MiXCR, storing one row per CDR3 protein. The sample lists 85,000 to 120,000 distinct CDR3 sequences, 16% occurring once. The TCR comes from a human donor in good health (CMV status not recorded). Some clones in this sample may be carry-over from other donors' samples. The rearrangement joins TRBV29-1 to TRBJ1-2; D unclear. The specimen sequenced was PBMCs. The CDR3 loop is CSAHQAYGYTF. CDR3 nucleotide sequence: TGCAGCGCCCACCAAGCGTATGGCTACACCTTC.